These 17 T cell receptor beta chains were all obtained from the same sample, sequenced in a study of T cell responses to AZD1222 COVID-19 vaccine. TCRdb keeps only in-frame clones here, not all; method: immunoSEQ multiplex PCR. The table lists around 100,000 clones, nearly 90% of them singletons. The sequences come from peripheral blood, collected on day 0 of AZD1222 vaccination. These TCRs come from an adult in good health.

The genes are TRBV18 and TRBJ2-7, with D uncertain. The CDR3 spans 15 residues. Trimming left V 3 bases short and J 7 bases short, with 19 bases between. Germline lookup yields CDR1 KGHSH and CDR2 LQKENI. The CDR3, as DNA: TGTGCCAGCTCACCCCTCGGGCTCCAGCCGGTTGAGCAGTACTTC. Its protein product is CASSPLGLQPVEQYF.

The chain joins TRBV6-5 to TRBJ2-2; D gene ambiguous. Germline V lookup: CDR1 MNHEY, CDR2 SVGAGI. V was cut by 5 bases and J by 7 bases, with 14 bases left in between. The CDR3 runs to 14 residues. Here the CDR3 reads CASSPRDGRGELFF. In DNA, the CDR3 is TGTGCCAGCAGTCCAAGGGATGGACGCGGGGAGCTGTTTTTT.

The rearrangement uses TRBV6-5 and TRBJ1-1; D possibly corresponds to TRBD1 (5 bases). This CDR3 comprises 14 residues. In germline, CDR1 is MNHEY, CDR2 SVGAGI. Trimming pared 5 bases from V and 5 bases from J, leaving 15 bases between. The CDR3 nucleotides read TGTGCCAGCAGTCCAGACCCGGGGCTGACTGAAGCTTTCTTT. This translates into CASSPDPGLTEAFF.

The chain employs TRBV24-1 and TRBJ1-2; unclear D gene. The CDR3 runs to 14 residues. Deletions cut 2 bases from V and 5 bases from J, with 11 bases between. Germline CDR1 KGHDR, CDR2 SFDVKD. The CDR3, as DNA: TGTGCCACCAGTGATTCCGTAACGGGGTATGGCTACACCTTC. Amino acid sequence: CATSDSVTGYGYTF.

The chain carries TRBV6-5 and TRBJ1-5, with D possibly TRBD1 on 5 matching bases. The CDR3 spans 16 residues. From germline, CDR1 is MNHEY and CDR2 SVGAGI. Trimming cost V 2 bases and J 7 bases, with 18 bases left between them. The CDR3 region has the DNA TGTGCCAGCAGTTACGGATCTCTTGGGGGTAGGCAGCCCCAGCATTTT. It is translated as CASSYGSLGGRQPQHF.

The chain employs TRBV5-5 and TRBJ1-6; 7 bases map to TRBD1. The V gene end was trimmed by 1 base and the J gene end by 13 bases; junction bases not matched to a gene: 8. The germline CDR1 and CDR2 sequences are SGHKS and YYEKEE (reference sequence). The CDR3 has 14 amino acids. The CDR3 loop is CASSLLQGQFPLHF. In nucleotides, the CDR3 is TGTGCCAGCAGCTTGCTACAGGGGCAATTCCCCCTCCACTTT.

The CDR3 region is CASSLVRGRGMSTEAFF. The CDR3 coding sequence is TGTGCCAGCAGCTTAGTCAGGGGGCGCGGTATGTCGACTGAAGCTTTCTTT. V usage is TRBV7-8 and J usage is TRBJ1-1, with 8 bases aligning to TRBD1. Germline V gene sequence: CDR1 SGHVS, CDR2 FQNEAQ. The CDR3 loop spans 17 amino acids. J gave up 5 bases and V 1 base, and 12 bases lay outside the gene matches.

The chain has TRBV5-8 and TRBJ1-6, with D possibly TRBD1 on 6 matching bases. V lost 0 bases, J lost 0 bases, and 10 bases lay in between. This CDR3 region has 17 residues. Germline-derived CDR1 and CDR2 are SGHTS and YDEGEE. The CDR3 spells CASSLDQGISYNSPLHF. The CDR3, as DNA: TGTGCCAGCAGCTTGGACCAGGGGATCTCCTATAATTCACCCCTCCACTTT.

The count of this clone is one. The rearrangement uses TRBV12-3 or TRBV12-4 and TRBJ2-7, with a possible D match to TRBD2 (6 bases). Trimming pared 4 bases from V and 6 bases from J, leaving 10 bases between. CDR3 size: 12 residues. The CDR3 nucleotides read TGTGCCAGCAGTTCAGGAGGGGTCGAGCAGTACTTC. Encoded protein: CASSSGGVEQYF.

As DNA, the CDR3 is TGTGCCAGCAGCTTGACAGGATTATCCTACGAGCAGTACTTC. This codes for CASSLTGLSYEQYF. The V and J genes are TRBV5-4 and TRBJ2-7, with D perhaps TRBD1 (5 bases). From germline, CDR1 is SGHNT and CDR2 YYREEE (reference sequence). The germline V and J ends were trimmed by 1 base and 1 base, with 9 bases remaining between them. The CDR3 consists of 14 residues.

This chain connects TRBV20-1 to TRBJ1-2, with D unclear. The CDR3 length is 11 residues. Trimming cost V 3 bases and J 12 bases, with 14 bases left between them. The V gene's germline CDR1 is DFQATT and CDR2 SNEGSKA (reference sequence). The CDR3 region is CSASLVGDNTF. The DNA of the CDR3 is TGCAGTGCTAGCCTAGTTGGGGATAACACCTTC.

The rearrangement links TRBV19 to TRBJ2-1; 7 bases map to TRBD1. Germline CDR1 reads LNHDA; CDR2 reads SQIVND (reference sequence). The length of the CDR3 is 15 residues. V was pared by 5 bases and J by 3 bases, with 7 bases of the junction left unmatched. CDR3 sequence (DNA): TGTGCCAGTAGTCCCAGGACAGGAGGCTACAATGAGCAGTTCTTC. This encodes CASSPRTGGYNEQFF.

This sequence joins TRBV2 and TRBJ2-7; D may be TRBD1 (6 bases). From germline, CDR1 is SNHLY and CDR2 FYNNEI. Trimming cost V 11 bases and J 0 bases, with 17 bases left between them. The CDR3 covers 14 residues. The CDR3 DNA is TGTGCCTCCCGGCAGGGGTCCATCTCCTACGAGCAGTACGTC. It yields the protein CASRQGSISYEQYV.

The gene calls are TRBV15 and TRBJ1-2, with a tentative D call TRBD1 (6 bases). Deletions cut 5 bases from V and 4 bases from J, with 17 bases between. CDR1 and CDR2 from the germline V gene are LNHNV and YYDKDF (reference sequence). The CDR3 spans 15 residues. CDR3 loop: CATSLKGGWGYGYTF. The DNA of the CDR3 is TGTGCCACCAGCCTCAAGGGGGGGTGGGGCTATGGCTACACCTTC.

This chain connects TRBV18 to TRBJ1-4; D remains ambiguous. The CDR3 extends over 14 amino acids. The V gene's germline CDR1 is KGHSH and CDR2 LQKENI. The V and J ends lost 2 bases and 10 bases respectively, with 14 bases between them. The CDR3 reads CASSPTSSQGKLFF. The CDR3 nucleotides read TGTGCCAGCTCACCAACCTCGAGCCAAGGAAAACTGTTTTTT.

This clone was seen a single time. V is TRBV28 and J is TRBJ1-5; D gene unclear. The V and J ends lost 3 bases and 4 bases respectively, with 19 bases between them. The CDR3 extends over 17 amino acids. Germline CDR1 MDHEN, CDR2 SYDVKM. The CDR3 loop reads CASSFWNSGKGNQPQHF. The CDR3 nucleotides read TGTGCCAGCAGTTTCTGGAATTCGGGGAAAGGGAATCAGCCCCAGCATTTT.

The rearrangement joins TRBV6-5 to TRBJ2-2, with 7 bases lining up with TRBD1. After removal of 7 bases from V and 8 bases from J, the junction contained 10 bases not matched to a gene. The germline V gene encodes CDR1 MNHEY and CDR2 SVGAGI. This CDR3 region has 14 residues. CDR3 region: CASTLYRGTGELFF. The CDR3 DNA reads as TGTGCCAGCACACTGTACAGGGGTACAGGGGAGCTGTTTTTT.